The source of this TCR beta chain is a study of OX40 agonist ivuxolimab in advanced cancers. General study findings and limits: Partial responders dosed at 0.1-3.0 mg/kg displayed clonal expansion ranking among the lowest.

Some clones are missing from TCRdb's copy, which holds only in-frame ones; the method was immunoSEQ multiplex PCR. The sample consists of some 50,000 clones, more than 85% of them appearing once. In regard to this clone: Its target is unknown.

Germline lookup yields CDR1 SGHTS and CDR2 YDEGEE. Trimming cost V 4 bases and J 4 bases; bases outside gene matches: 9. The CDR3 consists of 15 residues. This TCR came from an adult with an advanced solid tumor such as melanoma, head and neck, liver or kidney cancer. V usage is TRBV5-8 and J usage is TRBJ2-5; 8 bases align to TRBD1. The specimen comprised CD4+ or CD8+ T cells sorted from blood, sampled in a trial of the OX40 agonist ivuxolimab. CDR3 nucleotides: TGTGCCAGCAGCCTGGGACAGGCGAACATAGAGACCCAGTACTTC. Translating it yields CASSLGQANIETQYF.